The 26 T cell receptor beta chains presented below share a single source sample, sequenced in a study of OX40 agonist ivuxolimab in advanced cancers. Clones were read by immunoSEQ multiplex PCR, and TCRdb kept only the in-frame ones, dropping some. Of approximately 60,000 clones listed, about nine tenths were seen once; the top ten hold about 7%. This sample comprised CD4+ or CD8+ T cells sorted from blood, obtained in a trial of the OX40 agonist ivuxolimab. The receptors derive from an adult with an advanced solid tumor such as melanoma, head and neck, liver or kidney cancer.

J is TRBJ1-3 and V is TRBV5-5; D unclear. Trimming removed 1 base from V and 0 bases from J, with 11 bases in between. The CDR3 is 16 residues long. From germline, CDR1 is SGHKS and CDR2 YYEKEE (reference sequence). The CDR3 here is CASSLSTFYSGNTIYF. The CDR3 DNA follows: TGTGCCAGCAGCTTGTCTACATTCTACTCTGGAAACACCATATATTTT.

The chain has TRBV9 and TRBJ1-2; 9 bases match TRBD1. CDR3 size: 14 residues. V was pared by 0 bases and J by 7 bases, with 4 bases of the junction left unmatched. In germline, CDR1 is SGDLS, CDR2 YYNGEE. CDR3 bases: TGTGCCAGCAGCGTAGCCGGGACAGGGTTTGGCTACACCTTC. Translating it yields CASSVAGTGFGYTF.

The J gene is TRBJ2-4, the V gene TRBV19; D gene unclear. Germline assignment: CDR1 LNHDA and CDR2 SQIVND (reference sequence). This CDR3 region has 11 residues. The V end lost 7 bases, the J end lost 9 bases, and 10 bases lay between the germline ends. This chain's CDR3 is CASKVSGIQYF. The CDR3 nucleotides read TGTGCCAGTAAGGTCTCAGGCATTCAGTACTTC.

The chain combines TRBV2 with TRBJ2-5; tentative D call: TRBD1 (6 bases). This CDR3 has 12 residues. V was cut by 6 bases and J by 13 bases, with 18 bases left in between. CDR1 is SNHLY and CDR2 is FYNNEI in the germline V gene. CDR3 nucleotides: TGTGCCAGCAGGGACACAGGGAGAAATCCGTACTTC. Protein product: CASRDTGRNPYF. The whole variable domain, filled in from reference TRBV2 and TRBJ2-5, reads EPEVTQTPSHQVTQMGQEVILRCVPISNHLYFYWYRQILGQKVEFLVSFYNNEISEKSEIFDDQFSVERPDGSNFTLKIRSTKLEDSAMYFCASRDTGRNPYFGPGTRLLVL.

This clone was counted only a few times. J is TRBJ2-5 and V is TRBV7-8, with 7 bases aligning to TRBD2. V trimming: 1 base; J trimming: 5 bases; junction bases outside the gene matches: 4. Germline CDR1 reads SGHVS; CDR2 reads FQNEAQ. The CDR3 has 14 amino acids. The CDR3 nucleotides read TGTGCCAGCAGCTTAGGGACTAGGTTTGAGACCCAGTACTTC. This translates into CASSLGTRFETQYF.

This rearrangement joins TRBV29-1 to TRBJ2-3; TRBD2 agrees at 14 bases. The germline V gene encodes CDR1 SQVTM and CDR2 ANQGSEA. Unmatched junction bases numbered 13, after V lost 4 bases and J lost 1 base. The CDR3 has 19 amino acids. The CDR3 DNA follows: TGCAGCGTTGGGGTGCGACTAGCGGGAGGGAAGTTCGGCACAGATACGCAGTATTTT. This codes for CSVGVRLAGGKFGTDTQYF.

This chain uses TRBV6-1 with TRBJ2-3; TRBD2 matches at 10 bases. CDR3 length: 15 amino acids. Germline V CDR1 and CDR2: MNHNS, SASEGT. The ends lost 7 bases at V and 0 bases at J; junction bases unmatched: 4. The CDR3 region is CASTSTSGSTDTQYF. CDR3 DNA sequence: TGTGCCAGCACCTCGACTAGCGGGAGCACAGATACGCAGTATTTT.

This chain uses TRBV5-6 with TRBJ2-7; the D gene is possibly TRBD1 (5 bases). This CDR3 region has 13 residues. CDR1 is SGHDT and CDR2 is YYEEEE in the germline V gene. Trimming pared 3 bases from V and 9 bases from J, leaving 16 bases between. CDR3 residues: CASSWGWQSGQYF. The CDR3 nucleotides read TGTGCCAGCAGCTGGGGCTGGCAATCGGGGCAGTACTTC.

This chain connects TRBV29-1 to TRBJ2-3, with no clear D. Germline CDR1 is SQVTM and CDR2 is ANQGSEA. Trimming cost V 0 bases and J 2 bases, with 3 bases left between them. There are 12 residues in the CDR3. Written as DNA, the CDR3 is TGCAGCGTTGAAGAAAACACAGATACGCAGTATTTT. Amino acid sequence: CSVEENTDTQYF.

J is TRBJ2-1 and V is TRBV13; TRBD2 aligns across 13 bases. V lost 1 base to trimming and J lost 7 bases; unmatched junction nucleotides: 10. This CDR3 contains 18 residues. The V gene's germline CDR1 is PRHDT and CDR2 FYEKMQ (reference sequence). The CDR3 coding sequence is TGTGCCAGCAGCTTAGAGGGACTAGCGGGAACCGTTACGAATGAGCAGTTCTTC. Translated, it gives CASSLEGLAGTVTNEQFF.

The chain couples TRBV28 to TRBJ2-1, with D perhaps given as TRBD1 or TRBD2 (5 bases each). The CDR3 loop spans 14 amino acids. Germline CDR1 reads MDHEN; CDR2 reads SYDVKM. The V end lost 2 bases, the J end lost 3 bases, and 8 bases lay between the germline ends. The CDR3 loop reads CASSLGGSYNEQFF. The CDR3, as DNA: TGTGCCAGCAGTTTAGGGGGAAGCTACAATGAGCAGTTCTTC.

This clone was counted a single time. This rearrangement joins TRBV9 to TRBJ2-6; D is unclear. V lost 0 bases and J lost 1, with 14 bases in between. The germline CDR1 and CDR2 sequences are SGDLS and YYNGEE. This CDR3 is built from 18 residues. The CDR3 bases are TGTGCCAGCAGCGTAGAGGTGCGACCTGGATCTGGGGCCAACGTCCTGACTTTC. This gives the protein CASSVEVRPGSGANVLTF.

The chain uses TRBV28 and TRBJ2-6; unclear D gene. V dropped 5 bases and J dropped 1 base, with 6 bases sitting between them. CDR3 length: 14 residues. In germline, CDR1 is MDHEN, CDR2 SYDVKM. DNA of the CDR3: TGTGCCAGCAGTCGGTCATCTGGGGCCAACGTCCTGACTTTC. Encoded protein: CASSRSSGANVLTF.

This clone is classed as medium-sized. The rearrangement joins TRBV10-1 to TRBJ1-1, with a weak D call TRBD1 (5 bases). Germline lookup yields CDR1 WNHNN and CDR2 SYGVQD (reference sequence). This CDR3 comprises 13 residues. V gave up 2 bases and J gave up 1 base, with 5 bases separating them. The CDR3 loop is CASSETGNTEAFF. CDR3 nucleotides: TGCGCCAGCAGTGAGACAGGGAACACTGAAGCTTTCTTT.

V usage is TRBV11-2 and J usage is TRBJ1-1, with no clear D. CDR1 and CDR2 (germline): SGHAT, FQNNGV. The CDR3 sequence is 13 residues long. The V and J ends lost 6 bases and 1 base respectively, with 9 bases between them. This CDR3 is CASSLKGNTEAFF. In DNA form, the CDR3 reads TGTGCCAGCAGTCTCAAGGGGAACACTGAAGCTTTCTTT.

The CDR3 DNA reads TGTGCCAGTAGTATGGGGCCGCTTAACTATGGCTACACCTTC. This encodes CASSMGPLNYGYTF. The V call is TRBV19, the J call TRBJ1-2; possibly TRBD1 for D (5 bases). Trimming cost V 3 bases and J 1 base, with 9 bases left between them. Germline lookup yields CDR1 LNHDA and CDR2 SQIVND (reference sequence). The CDR3 consists of 14 residues.

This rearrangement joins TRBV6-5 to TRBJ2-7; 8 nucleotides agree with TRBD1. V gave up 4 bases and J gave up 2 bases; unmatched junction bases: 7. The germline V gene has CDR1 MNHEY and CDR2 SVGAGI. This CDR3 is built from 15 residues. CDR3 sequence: CASSSLGTGPYEQYF. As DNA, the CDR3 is TGTGCCAGCAGTTCATTGGGGACAGGACCCTACGAGCAGTACTTC.

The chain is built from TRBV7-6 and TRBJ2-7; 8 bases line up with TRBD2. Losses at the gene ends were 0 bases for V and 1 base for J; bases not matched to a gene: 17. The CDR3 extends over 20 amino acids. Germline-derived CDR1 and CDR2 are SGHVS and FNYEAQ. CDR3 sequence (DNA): TGTGCCAGCAGCTTAGCGGTGAGGCTAGCGGGCGAGGGGCCTTCCTACGAGCAGTACTTC. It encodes CASSLAVRLAGEGPSYEQYF.

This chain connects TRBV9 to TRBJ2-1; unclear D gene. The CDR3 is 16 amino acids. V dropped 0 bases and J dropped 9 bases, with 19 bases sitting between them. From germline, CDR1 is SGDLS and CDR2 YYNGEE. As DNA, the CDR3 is TGTGCCAGCAGCGTAGAGGCCTCATCAAGGGCTCGTGAGCAGTTCTTC. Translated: CASSVEASSRAREQFF. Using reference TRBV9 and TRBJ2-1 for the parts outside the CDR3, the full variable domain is DSGVTQTPKHLITATGQRVTLRCSPRSGDLSVYWYQQSLDQGLQFLIQYYNGEERAKGNILERFSAQQFPDLHSELNLSSLELGDSALYFCASSVEASSRAREQFFGPGTRLTVL.

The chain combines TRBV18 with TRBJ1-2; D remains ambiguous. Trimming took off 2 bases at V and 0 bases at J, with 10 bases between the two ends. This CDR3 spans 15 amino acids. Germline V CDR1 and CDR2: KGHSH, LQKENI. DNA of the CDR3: TGTGCCAGCTCACCAATTCCGACACCTAACTATGGCTACACCTTC. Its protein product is CASSPIPTPNYGYTF.

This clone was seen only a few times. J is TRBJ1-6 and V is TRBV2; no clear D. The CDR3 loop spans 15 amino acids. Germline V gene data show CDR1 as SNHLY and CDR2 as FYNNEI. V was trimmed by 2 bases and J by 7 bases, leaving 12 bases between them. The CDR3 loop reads CASSERLLLNSPLHF. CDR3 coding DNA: TGTGCCAGCAGTGAAAGGCTACTGTTAAATTCACCCCTCCACTTT.

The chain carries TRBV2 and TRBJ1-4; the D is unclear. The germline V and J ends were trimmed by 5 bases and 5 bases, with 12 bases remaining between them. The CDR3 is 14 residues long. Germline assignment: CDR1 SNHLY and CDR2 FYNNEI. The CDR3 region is CASSPYRVNEKLFF. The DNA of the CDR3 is TGTGCCAGCAGTCCTTACCGGGTAAATGAAAAACTGTTTTTT. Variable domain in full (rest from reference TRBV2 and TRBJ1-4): EPEVTQTPSHQVTQMGQEVILRCVPISNHLYFYWYRQILGQKVEFLVSFYNNEISEKSEIFDDQFSVERPDGSNFTLKIRSTKLEDSAMYFCASSPYRVNEKLFFGSGTQLSVL.

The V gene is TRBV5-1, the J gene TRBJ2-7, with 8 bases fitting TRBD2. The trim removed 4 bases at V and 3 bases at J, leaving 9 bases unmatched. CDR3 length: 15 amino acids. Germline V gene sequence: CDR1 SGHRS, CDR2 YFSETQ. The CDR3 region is CASSRDGLAGYEQYF. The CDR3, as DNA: TGCGCCAGCAGCCGCGACGGACTAGCCGGCTACGAGCAGTACTTC.

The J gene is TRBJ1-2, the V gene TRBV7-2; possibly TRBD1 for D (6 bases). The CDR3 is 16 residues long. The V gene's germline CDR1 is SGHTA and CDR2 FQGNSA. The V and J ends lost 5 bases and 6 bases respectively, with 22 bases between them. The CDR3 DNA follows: TGTGCCAGCAGCCGCAGGGTGATGACAGGCGGGGATGGCTACACCTTC. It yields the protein CASSRRVMTGGDGYTF.

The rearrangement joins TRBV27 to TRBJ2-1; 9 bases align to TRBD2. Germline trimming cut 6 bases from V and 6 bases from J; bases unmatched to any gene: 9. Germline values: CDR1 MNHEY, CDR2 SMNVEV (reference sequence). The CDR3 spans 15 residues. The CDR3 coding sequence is TGTGCCAGCAGGCTCAGCGGGAGGAGGGGCAATGAGCAGTTCTTC. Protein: CASRLSGRRGNEQFF.

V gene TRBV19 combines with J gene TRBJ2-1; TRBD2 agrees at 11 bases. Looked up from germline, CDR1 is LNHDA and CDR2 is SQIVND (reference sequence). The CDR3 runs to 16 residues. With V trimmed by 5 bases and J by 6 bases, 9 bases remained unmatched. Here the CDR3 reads CASSGGTSGARNEQFF. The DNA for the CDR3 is TGTGCCAGTAGTGGGGGGACTAGCGGCGCTCGCAATGAGCAGTTCTTC.